The 32 T cell receptor beta chains below all came from one sample that was sequenced in a study of CD8 T cells in ankylosing spondylitis. One entry per CDR3 protein, called by TCRdb with MiXCR from the 5' RACE reads. The sample has about 150,000 distinct CDR3 sequences, 7.3% seen once. Sequenced: blood, either unsorted or a sorted T cell fraction (not recorded which). The source of these receptors is a female donor with ankylosing spondylitis or in good health (not recorded which).

In this sample, this clonotype turned up a few times. This chain joins TRBV6-5 and TRBJ2-7; D is undetermined. This CDR3 is 14 amino acids long. V lost 0 bases to trimming and J lost 2 bases, with 8 bases between them. CDR1 is MNHEY and CDR2 is SVGAGI in the germline V gene. The CDR3 nucleotides read TGTGCCAGCAGTTACTCGAACGGTCCCTACGAGCAGTACTTC. Amino acid sequence: CASSYSNGPYEQYF.

This clonotype occurred many times. V and J are TRBV5-1 and TRBJ1-1; 8 nucleotides match TRBD1. The germline V gene has CDR1 SGHRS and CDR2 YFSETQ. Unmatched junction bases numbered 11, after V lost 5 bases and J lost 5 bases. This CDR3 is built from 15 residues. In nucleotides, the CDR3 is TGCGCCAGCAGACCTACCATTACAGGGGGGACTGAAGCTTTCTTT. Its translation is CASRPTITGGTEAFF.

This clonotype was picked up many times. J is TRBJ2-1 and V is TRBV12-3 or TRBV12-4, with 8 bases lining up with TRBD2. With V trimmed by 7 bases and J by 5 bases, 4 bases remained unmatched. The CDR3 runs to 13 residues. The CDR3 is CASIHGGDNEQFF. The CDR3 DNA sequence: TGTGCCAGCATACACGGGGGGGACAATGAGCAGTTCTTC.

There are a few counts of this clonotype. V usage is TRBV24-1 and J usage is TRBJ2-2; a possible D gene is TRBD1 (6 bases). The V end lost 4 bases, the J end lost 0 bases, and 11 bases lay between the germline ends. The CDR3 is 16 residues long. Germline V gene sequence: CDR1 KGHDR, CDR2 SFDVKD. CDR3 protein: CATSDPGHSNTGELFF. CDR3 sequence (DNA): TGTGCCACCAGTGACCCGGGACACTCGAACACCGGGGAGCTGTTTTTT.

This clonotype was counted only a few times. The chain carries TRBV4-1 and TRBJ1-1, with a tentative D call TRBD1 (5 bases). The CDR3 runs to 15 residues. Germline V CDR1 and CDR2: MGHRA, YSYEKL. V was trimmed by 0 bases and J by 1 base, leaving 9 bases between them. This CDR3 is CASSQDMTANTEAFF. Here the CDR3 DNA reads TGCGCCAGCAGCCAAGATATGACAGCGAACACTGAAGCTTTCTTT.

The chain couples TRBV7-2 to TRBJ1-1, with TRBD1 matching 7 bases. Germline loops: CDR1 SGHTA, CDR2 FQGNSA. V gave up 3 bases and J gave up 11 bases; unmatched junction bases: 9. The CDR3 totals 13 residues. CDR3 residues: CASSFGQVLGAFF. In DNA form, the CDR3 reads TGTGCCAGCAGCTTCGGACAGGTCTTAGGGGCTTTCTTT.

This clonotype occurred many times. V usage is TRBV7-9 and J usage is TRBJ1-2; D unresolved. Germline-derived CDR1 and CDR2 are SEHNR and FQNEAQ (reference sequence). CDR3 length: 12 residues. Between the trimmed V and J ends, which lost 3 bases and 4 bases, there was a span of 6 bases. CDR3 sequence reads: CASSFAFYGYTF. The CDR3 bases are TGTGCCAGCAGCTTCGCCTTCTATGGCTACACCTTC.

This clonotype was counted at least ten times. The chain couples TRBV15 to TRBJ2-1; D assignment may be TRBD1 or TRBD2 (5 bases each). CDR3 length: 18 amino acids. CDR1 LNHNV and CDR2 YYDKDF come from the germline V gene (reference sequence). Deletions cut 1 base from V and 0 bases from J, with 16 bases between. The CDR3: CATSRAAVRGASYNEQFF. DNA of the CDR3: TGTGCCACCAGCAGAGCCGCCGTCCGAGGGGCCTCCTACAATGAGCAGTTCTTC.

Ten or more counts support this clonotype. The CDR3 DNA follows: TGTGCCACCAAGAAAAGGACAGGGGGGACGGATACGCAGTATTTT. Encoded protein: CATKKRTGGTDTQYF. The chain uses TRBV12-3 or TRBV12-4 and TRBJ2-3, with 10 bases identical to TRBD1. This CDR3 has 15 amino acids. V lost 10 bases, J lost 6 bases, and 13 bases stayed unmatched.

This CDR3 is CACLTGVNEKLFF. DNA of the CDR3: TGTGCCTGCTTGACAGGGGTTAATGAAAAACTGTTTTTT. The V gene is TRBV30, the J gene TRBJ1-4; the match to TRBD1 covers 8 bases. This CDR3 contains 13 residues. After removal of 6 bases from V and 4 bases from J, the junction contained 4 bases not matched to a gene. The germline gives CDR1 GTSNPN, CDR2 SVGIG (reference sequence).

This clonotype was detected ten times or more. The rearrangement uses TRBV7-9 and TRBJ2-2; D not resolved. This CDR3 contains 14 residues. V shed 1 base and J shed 3 bases, with 6 bases lying between them. Germline values: CDR1 SEHNR, CDR2 FQNEAQ (reference sequence). CDR3 nucleotides: TGTGCCAGCAGCTTAGGTCCCTACACCGGGGAGCTGTTTTTT. Amino acid sequence: CASSLGPYTGELFF.

This clonotype was counted ten times or more. Here the CDR3 reads CASSLGGSGVTQYF. CDR3 DNA sequence: TGTGCCAGCAGTCTTGGCGGGAGCGGTGTAACGCAGTATTTT. The V call is TRBV25-1, the J call TRBJ2-3, with 7 bases lining up with TRBD2. The CDR3 has 14 residues. Germline CDR1 MGHDK, CDR2 SYGVNS. Trimming at V came to 5 bases and at J to 9 bases, leaving 11 bases not matched to a gene.

This clonotype showed up many times. This rearrangement joins TRBV5-1 to TRBJ2-2; TRBD1 or TRBD2 may be the D gene (5 bases each). Germline V lookup: CDR1 SGHRS, CDR2 YFSETQ. V shed 1 base and J shed 1 base, with 11 bases lying between them. This CDR3 has 16 residues. The CDR3 reads CASSLRGTGNTGELFF. In nucleotides, the CDR3 is TGCGCCAGCAGCTTGAGAGGGACGGGGAACACCGGGGAGCTGTTTTTT.

V and J are TRBV3-1 and TRBJ2-7, with unresolved D. V was clipped by 1 base and J by 4 bases, with 17 bases between them. The CDR3 has 16 residues. Germline V lookup: CDR1 LGHDT, CDR2 YNNKEL (reference sequence). CDR3 DNA: TGTGCCAGCAGCCAAGGAGCTGGCCGAGGATATTACGAGCAGTACTTC. Its translation: CASSQGAGRGYYEQYF.

This clonotype appeared many times. This sequence joins TRBV7-2 and TRBJ1-1, with D unresolved. Germline CDR1 reads SGHTA; CDR2 reads FQGNSA. Between the trimmed V and J ends, which lost 1 base and 0 bases, there was a span of 6 bases. This CDR3 is built from 14 residues. The CDR3 sequence: CASSLGPMNTEAFF. The CDR3 DNA reads as TGTGCCAGCAGCTTAGGCCCCATGAACACTGAAGCTTTCTTT. The variable domain in full, completed from reference TRBV7-2 and TRBJ1-1, reads GAGVSQSPSNKVTEKGKDVELRCDPISGHTALYWYRQSLGQGLEFLIYFQGNSAPDKSGLPSDRFSAERTGGSVSTLTIQRTQQEDSAVYLCASSLGPMNTEAFFGQGTRLTVV.

This clonotype appeared many times. This chain joins TRBV13 and TRBJ2-3; 7 bases are shared with TRBD2. CDR1 is PRHDT and CDR2 is FYEKMQ in the germline V gene (reference sequence). J lost 6 bases, V lost 1 base, and 4 bases had no gene match. The CDR3 totals 14 residues. CDR3 in amino acids: CASSLDVGGDTQYF. For the CDR3, the DNA is TGTGCCAGCAGCTTAGACGTGGGGGGGGATACGCAGTATTTT.

This clonotype came up many times. The gene calls are TRBV4-3 and TRBJ1-1, with TRBD1 as a possible D gene (6 bases). CDR3 length: 15 amino acids. CDR1 is LGHNA, CDR2 YSLEER, per germline. V was trimmed by 4 bases and J by 3 bases, leaving 15 bases between them. Written as DNA, the CDR3 is TGCGCCAGCAGCCTTCAAGAGGGGGGCTACACTGAAGCTTTCTTT. Its protein product is CASSLQEGGYTEAFF.

This chain joins TRBV7-9 and TRBJ1-6; 9 nucleotides match TRBD1. The length of the CDR3 is 15 residues. Germline loops: CDR1 SEHNR, CDR2 FQNEAQ (reference sequence). V lost 4 bases to trimming and J lost 10 bases; unmatched junction nucleotides: 8. The CDR3 sequence is CASSSDGTGKSPLHF. The CDR3 DNA follows: TGTGCCAGCAGCTCCGACGGGACAGGGAAATCACCCCTCCACTTT.

At least ten counts were recorded for this clonotype. V is TRBV7-2 and J is TRBJ1-2; 9 bases fit TRBD1. V dropped 3 bases and J dropped 7; count of bases not matched to a gene: 6. In germline, CDR1 is SGHTA, CDR2 FQGNSA. The CDR3 loop spans 14 amino acids. The CDR3 nucleotides are TGTGCCAGCAGCTTTGGGACAGGGACGGGTGGCTACACCTTC. It codes for CASSFGTGTGGYTF.

With regard to this clonotype: With a much larger clone just one base away, this may be a read error. This rearrangement joins TRBV5-1 to TRBJ1-2; TRBD1 agrees at 9 bases. CDR3 size: 15 residues. Germline-derived CDR1 and CDR2 are SGHRS and YFSETQ. The CDR3 sequence is CASGLTGTGIYGYTF. The CDR3 nucleotides read TGCGCCAGCGGCTTAACCGGGACAGGGATCTATGGCTACACCTTC.

The J gene is TRBJ2-2, the V gene TRBV7-2; a possible D gene is TRBD1 (5 bases). The CDR3 runs 16 residues. Trimming removed 1 base at V and 0 bases at J, with 9 bases between. The germline CDR1 and CDR2 sequences are SGHTA and FQGNSA. CDR3 residues: CASSLDRLANTGELFF. CDR3 nucleotide sequence: TGTGCCAGCAGCTTAGACAGGCTCGCGAACACCGGGGAGCTGTTTTTT.

In this sample, this clonotype turned up many times. The V call is TRBV27, the J call TRBJ1-6; D is unclear. Germline V gene data show CDR1 as MNHEY and CDR2 as SMNVEV (reference sequence). This CDR3 is 16 amino acids long. V dropped 6 bases and J dropped 0 bases, with 12 bases sitting between them. Here the CDR3 DNA reads TGTGCCAGCAGCCAACGCGTTGGCTCCTATAATTCACCCCTCCACTTT. Translated, it gives CASSQRVGSYNSPLHF.

This clonotype was counted ten times or more. This chain connects TRBV5-1 to TRBJ1-4; no clear D gene. The germline V and J ends were trimmed by 0 bases and 5 bases, with 8 bases remaining between them. Germline values: CDR1 SGHRS, CDR2 YFSETQ. This CDR3 has 14 amino acids. Here the CDR3 DNA reads TGCGCCAGCAGCTTGGTACCAGGAAATGAAAAACTGTTTTTT. Translated: CASSLVPGNEKLFF.

Concerning this clonotype itself: Because the CDR3's place on the DNA is in doubt, the DNA is left out and the CDR3 is given as listed by TCRdb. The V gene is TRBV4-1, the J gene TRBJ1-2; the DNA was not used to check the table's D call, TRBD1. From germline, CDR1 is MGHRA and CDR2 YSYEKL. The CDR3 length equals 16 residues, ends included. CDR3 region: CASSQVRARAVYGYTF.

This clonotype was counted many times. The V gene is TRBV18, the J gene TRBJ1-4; unclear D gene. The CDR3 is made up of 13 amino acids. CDR1 is KGHSH, CDR2 LQKENI, per germline. With 4 bases removed from V and 1 base from J, the gap between germline ends came to 4 bases. The CDR3 sequence is CASSRQTNEKLFF. CDR3 DNA sequence: TGTGCCAGCTCACGTCAAACTAATGAAAAACTGTTTTTT.

This clonotype appeared many times. The J gene is TRBJ1-4, the V gene TRBV6-2 or TRBV6-3, with TRBD1 identical over 8 bases. CDR1 is MNHEY, CDR2 SVGEGT, per germline. The CDR3 spans 15 residues. V dropped 8 bases and J dropped 8; count of bases not matched to a gene: 13. The CDR3 loop is CASRDAGTGQEKLFF. Written as DNA, the CDR3 is TGTGCCAGCCGAGACGCCGGGACAGGACAGGAAAAACTGTTTTTT.

The chain joins TRBV19 to TRBJ1-2, with D possibly TRBD1 on 6 matching bases. V was shortened by 7 bases and J by 4 bases, with 19 bases between the two germline ends. The CDR3 totals 15 residues. CDR1 LNHDA and CDR2 SQIVND come from the germline V gene (reference sequence). For the CDR3, the DNA is TGTGCCAGTACCCAGGGGAGCATTACGCGCTATGGCTACACCTTC. Protein sequence: CASTQGSITRYGYTF.

This clonotype was picked up many times. This chain uses TRBV20-1 with TRBJ2-7, with 7 bases fitting TRBD1. The CDR3 is 13 residues long. The V segment lost 6 bases and the J segment 7 bases; nucleotides outside the gene matches: 12. Germline lookup yields CDR1 DFQATT and CDR2 SNEGSKA (reference sequence). The CDR3 bases are TGCAGTGCACCAGAAACAGGGGCCTGGGAGCAGTACTTC. Its protein product is CSAPETGAWEQYF.

This clonotype showed up many times. This CDR3 reads CASSQLSALNSPLHF. The CDR3 DNA follows: TGCGCCAGCAGCCAGCTTAGCGCCCTTAATTCACCCCTCCACTTT. The chain recombines TRBV5-1 with TRBJ1-6; D remains ambiguous. The CDR3 loop spans 15 amino acids. Deletions cut 4 bases from V and 6 bases from J, with 14 bases between. Germline CDR1 and CDR2: SGHRS and YFSETQ. The full variable domain, with the rest looked up from reference TRBV5-1 and TRBJ1-6, is KAGVTQTPRYLIKTRGQQVTLSCSPISGHRSVSWYQQTPGQGLQFLFEYFSETQRNKGNFPGRFSGRQFSNSRSEMNVSTLELGDSALYLCASSQLSALNSPLHFGNGTRLTVT.

This clonotype was found many times. V usage is TRBV12-3 or TRBV12-4 and J usage is TRBJ1-6; D gene ambiguous. V was cut by 2 bases and J by 5 bases, with 10 bases left in between. The CDR3 totals 15 residues. CDR3 amino acids: CASSLRIGDNSPLHF. Here the CDR3 DNA reads TGTGCCAGCAGTTTAAGGATCGGCGATAATTCACCCCTCCACTTT.

A few counts support this clonotype. The CDR3 region has the DNA TGCGCCAGCAGGACAGGGGAGACCCAGTACTTC. This encodes CASRTGETQYF. This sequence joins TRBV4-1 and TRBJ2-5, with TRBD1 matching over 7 bases. J was trimmed by 5 bases and V by 6 bases; bases with no gene match: 0. The CDR3 contains 11 residues. Germline V gene lookup returns CDR1 MGHRA and CDR2 YSYEKL.

The table lists this clonotype with many counts. The V call is TRBV7-8, the J call TRBJ2-5; D is ambiguous. V was clipped by 3 bases and J by 2 bases, with 10 bases between them. Germline CDR1 and CDR2: SGHVS and FQNEAQ. The CDR3 is 14 amino acids. CDR3 protein: CASSFTRQQETQYF. CDR3 nucleotide sequence: TGTGCCAGCAGCTTCACGCGTCAGCAAGAGACCCAGTACTTC.